The 5 T cell receptor beta chains reported below all come from one sample, sequenced in a study of shared T cell receptors in the human thymus. Libraries were prepared by immunoSEQ multiplex PCR; TCRdb keeps only in-frame clonotypes and omits some of them. The table has 700,000 or so clones, approximately 83% seen once. Separately, the same data were catalogued under a study of human thymus T cells.

The sample consisted of thymocytes. The receptors originated from a girl less than two years old with a congenital heart defect.

This rearrangement joins TRBV19 to TRBJ1-4; no reliable D call. Per the germline V gene, CDR1 is LNHDA and CDR2 is SQIVND (reference sequence). Trimming cost V 3 bases and J 9 bases, with 11 bases left between them. This CDR3 has 13 residues. The CDR3 is CASSIAGVQKLFF. DNA for the CDR3: TGTGCCAGTAGTATTGCGGGAGTACAAAAACTGTTTTTT.

This clone was recorded a few times. This chain connects TRBV30 to TRBJ2-7; D might be TRBD1 (5 bases). With 2 bases removed from V and 1 base from J, the gap between germline ends came to 15 bases. The CDR3 is made up of 15 amino acids. Germline CDR1 GTSNPN, CDR2 SVGIG (reference sequence). CDR3 sequence reads: CAWSPGQGVSYEQYF. CDR3 in DNA: TGTGCCTGGAGTCCAGGGCAGGGTGTATCCTACGAGCAGTACTTC.

The chain couples TRBV5-4 to TRBJ2-1; 8 nucleotides align to TRBD2. Germline V gene data show CDR1 as SGHNT and CDR2 as YYREEE (reference sequence). This CDR3 contains 17 residues. V lost 4 bases, J lost 1 base, and 10 bases stayed unmatched. Here the CDR3 reads CASSDGLATESYNEQFF. The CDR3 DNA sequence: TGTGCCAGCAGCGACGGACTAGCTACTGAATCCTACAATGAGCAGTTCTTC.

There are a few counts of this clone. The V and J genes are TRBV14 and TRBJ2-2, with 11 bases lining up with TRBD1. J lost 3 bases, V lost 5 bases, and 29 bases had no gene match. Germline V gives CDR1 SGHDN, CDR2 FVKESK. This CDR3 is 24 amino acids long. The CDR3 here is CASSEAAHGRLLDPGQGDTGELFF. The DNA of the CDR3 is TGTGCCAGCAGCGAGGCAGCCCACGGTCGCCTCTTGGACCCGGGACAGGGGGACACCGGGGAGCTGTTTTTT.

This chain uses TRBV6-4 with TRBJ1-2; D possibly corresponds to TRBD1 (5 bases). Germline assignment: CDR1 MRHNA and CDR2 SNTAGT. The CDR3 has 13 amino acids. V lost 6 bases to trimming and J lost 3 bases, with 11 bases between them. In DNA form, the CDR3 reads TGTGCCAGCAGGGATGACAGCTACTATGGCTACACCTTC. Translated, it gives CASRDDSYYGYTF.